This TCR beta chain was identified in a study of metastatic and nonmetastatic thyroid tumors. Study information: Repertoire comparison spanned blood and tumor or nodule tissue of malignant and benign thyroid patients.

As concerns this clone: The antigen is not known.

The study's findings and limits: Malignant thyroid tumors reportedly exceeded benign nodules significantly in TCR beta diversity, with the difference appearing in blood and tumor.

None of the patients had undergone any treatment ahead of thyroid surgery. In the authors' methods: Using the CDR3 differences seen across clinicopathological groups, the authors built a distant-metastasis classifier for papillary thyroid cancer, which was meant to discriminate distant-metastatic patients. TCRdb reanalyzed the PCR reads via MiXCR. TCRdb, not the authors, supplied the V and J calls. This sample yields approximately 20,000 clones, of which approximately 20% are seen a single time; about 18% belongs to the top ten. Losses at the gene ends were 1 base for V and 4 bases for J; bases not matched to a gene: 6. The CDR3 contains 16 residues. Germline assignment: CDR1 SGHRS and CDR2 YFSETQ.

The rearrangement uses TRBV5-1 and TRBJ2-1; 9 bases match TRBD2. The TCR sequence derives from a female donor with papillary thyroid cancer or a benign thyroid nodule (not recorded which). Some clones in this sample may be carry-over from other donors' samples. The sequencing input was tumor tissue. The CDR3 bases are TGCGCCAGCAGCTTGCCAGGCGGGGGGGCTTACAATGAGCAGTTCTTC. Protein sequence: CASSLPGGGAYNEQFF.